This T cell receptor (beta chain) was captured in a study of blood T cell repertoires in COVID-19. The length of the CDR3 is 17 residues. V was pared by 1 base and J by 0 bases, with 15 bases between. Germline CDR1 is MGHRA and CDR2 is YSYEKL. The repertoire was sequenced with immunoSEQ multiplex PCR; TCRdb's copy has only in-frame clones and lacks some. The repertoire has some 19,000 clones, around nine tenths of them found once; the top ten carry approximately 11%. V usage is TRBV4-1 and J usage is TRBJ1-1; no definite D call. The source material was peripheral blood. The clonotype originates from a human donor in a cohort sampled during active COVID-19. The donor label of this sample is uncertain. The CDR3 bases are TGCGCCAGCAGCCAAGTCCCCACCCAGGTGATGAACACTGAAGCTTTCTTT. As protein: CASSQVPTQVMNTEAFF.